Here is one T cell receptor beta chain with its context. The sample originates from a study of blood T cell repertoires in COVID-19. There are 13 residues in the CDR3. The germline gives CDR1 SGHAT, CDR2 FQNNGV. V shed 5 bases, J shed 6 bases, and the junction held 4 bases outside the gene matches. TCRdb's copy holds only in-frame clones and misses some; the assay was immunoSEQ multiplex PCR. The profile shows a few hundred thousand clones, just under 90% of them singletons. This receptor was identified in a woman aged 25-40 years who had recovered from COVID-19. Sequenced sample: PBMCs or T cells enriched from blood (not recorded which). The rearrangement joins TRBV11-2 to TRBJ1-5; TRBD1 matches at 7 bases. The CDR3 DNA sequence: TGTGCCAGCAGCCCAGACAGGGCTCAGCCCCAGCATTTT. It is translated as CASSPDRAQPQHF. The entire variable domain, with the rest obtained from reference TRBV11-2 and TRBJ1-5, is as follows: EAGVAQSPRYKIIEKRQSVAFWCNPISGHATLYWYQQILGQGPKLLIQFQNNGVVDDSQLPKDRFSAERLKGVDSTLKIQPAKLEDSAVYLCASSPDRAQPQHFGDGTRLSIL.